This T cell receptor (beta chain) was recorded in a study of tumor and adjacent non-tumor tissue in lung cancer. Study-level information: There were some 12 adenocarcinoma, a couple of squamous cell carcinoma and 1 small cell lung cancer cases. General observations from the study: Top 100 clones took a larger repertoire share in normal lung.

This sample's RNA came from whole unsorted tissue. A modified ARM-PCR protocol with three rounds of nested PCR amplified TCRbeta. TCRdb re-called the multiplex PCR reads with MiXCR, one entry per CDR3 protein. The sample has 65,000 to 90,000 distinct CDR3 sequences; roughly 70% are singletons. As to this clonotype: Its antigen is currently unknown. The conserved phenylalanine or tryptophan is not found at the CDR3 terminus, so this likely reflects a read error.

The CDR3 length is 13 residues. CDR1 and CDR2 from the germline V gene are SGHNT and YENEEA. The TCR was taken from a woman in her sixties or seventies with non-small cell lung cancer. The sample consisted of lung tumor tissue. V is TRBV11-3 and J is TRBJ2-7; tentatively, D is TRBD2 (5 bases). The CDR3 DNA reads TGTGCTAGCAGCTTAGAGGGCTCCTACGAGCAGTACCTC. Its translation: CASSLEGSYEQYL.